Listed here are 23 T cell receptor beta chains from one sample, sequenced in a study of blood T cell repertoires in COVID-19. Generated by immunoSEQ multiplex PCR, the TCRdb table keeps only in-frame clones and is missing some. This table holds about 74,000 clones, 75% to 80% found once. The specimen sequenced was peripheral blood. Every receptor here comes from a human donor in a cohort sampled during active COVID-19.

The chain is built from TRBV28 and TRBJ2-3; D may be TRBD1 (6 bases). Germline V CDR1 and CDR2: MDHEN, SYDVKM. Trimming cost V 6 bases and J 5 bases, with 12 bases left between them. The CDR3 spans 13 residues. CDR3 in DNA: TGTGCCAGCAGACCTACAGGGAAAGATACGCAGTATTTT. Translation gives CASRPTGKDTQYF.

This clone occurred a few times. This chain uses TRBV3-1 (or the pseudogene TRBV3-2) with TRBJ2-5; TRBD1 agrees at 11 bases. The ends lost 3 bases at V and 7 bases at J; junction bases unmatched: 7. The CDR3 is 15 amino acids. CDR1 and CDR2 from the germline V gene are LGHDT and YNNKEL (reference sequence). The CDR3 sequence: CASSHWDRGRRTQYF. The CDR3 bases are TGTGCCAGCAGCCATTGGGACAGGGGGAGAAGGACCCAGTACTTC.

This chain connects TRBV11-2 to TRBJ2-6; possibly TRBD2 for D (5 bases). V dropped 3 bases and J dropped 2 bases, with 8 bases sitting between them. Germline V lookup: CDR1 SGHAT, CDR2 FQNNGV. This CDR3 is built from 15 residues. This CDR3 is CASSFSAAGANVLTF. In DNA, the CDR3 is TGTGCCAGCAGCTTTAGCGCCGCTGGGGCCAACGTCCTGACTTTC.

This clone was recorded at least ten times. CDR3 region: CATSPRQGRSYTF. In DNA, the CDR3 is TGTGCCACCAGCCCTAGACAGGGACGGAGCTACACCTTC. The V call is TRBV15, the J call TRBJ1-2; TRBD1 aligns across 7 bases. V dropped 5 bases and J dropped 9; count of bases not matched to a gene: 9. Per the germline V gene, CDR1 is LNHNV and CDR2 is YYDKDF (reference sequence). The CDR3 has 13 amino acids.

This clone occurred once. The chain has TRBV4-1 and TRBJ2-7, with a possible D match to TRBD1 (6 bases). The CDR3 has 15 residues. Germline assignment: CDR1 MGHRA and CDR2 YSYEKL. Trimming removed 2 bases at V and 4 bases at J, with 15 bases between. CDR3 in amino acids: CASSQTVQGFYEQYF. The CDR3 DNA is TGCGCCAGCAGCCAAACAGTACAGGGTTTTTACGAGCAGTACTTC.

The chain combines TRBV19 with TRBJ2-7, with D perhaps TRBD2 (6 bases). V lost 4 bases to trimming and J lost 0 bases, with 16 bases between them. Germline values: CDR1 LNHDA, CDR2 SQIVND (reference sequence). This CDR3 contains 16 residues. The CDR3 sequence is CASSKGPSAYSYEQYF. CDR3 in DNA: TGTGCCAGTAGTAAAGGTCCTAGCGCGTACTCCTACGAGCAGTACTTC.

CDR3 in DNA: TGTGCCAGCAGCTCCGAATCGGGTGGGGCCAACGTCCTGACTTTC. Translated, it gives CASSSESGGANVLTF. This chain uses TRBV11-3 with TRBJ2-6, with unresolved D. The length of the CDR3 is 15 residues. The germline V gene encodes CDR1 SGHNT and CDR2 YENEEA. V lost 4 bases, J lost 3 bases, and 10 bases lay in between.

CDR3 in DNA: TGTGCCAGCAGCTTAGTCGGGTACGAGCAGTACTTC. Encoded protein: CASSLVGYEQYF. V is TRBV11-2 and J is TRBJ2-7, with D uncertain. The germline V gene encodes CDR1 SGHAT and CDR2 FQNNGV. CDR3 length equals 12 residues. V lost 1 base to trimming and J lost 4 bases, with 5 bases between them.

The chain carries TRBV6-4 and TRBJ2-1, with 8 positions matching TRBD2. The germline V gene has CDR1 MRHNA and CDR2 SNTAGT. This CDR3 contains 16 residues. V lost 0 bases to trimming and J lost 7 bases; unmatched junction nucleotides: 8. CDR3 amino acids: CASSDSTGLGKNEQFF. For the CDR3, the DNA is TGTGCCAGCAGTGACTCGACGGGACTAGGGAAGAATGAGCAGTTCTTC.

This clone was counted a few times. The rearrangement uses TRBV4-3 and TRBJ1-3, with D uncertain. Germline CDR1 reads LGHNA; CDR2 reads YSLEER. The V and J ends lost 2 bases and 0 bases respectively, with 11 bases between them. The CDR3 loop spans 16 amino acids. CDR3: CASSQSVIGSGNTIYF. The CDR3 DNA reads TGCGCCAGCAGCCAATCCGTCATCGGCTCTGGAAACACCATATATTTT.

This clone was counted only a few times. The V call is TRBV11-3, the J call TRBJ2-1; TRBD2 aligns across 11 bases. Trimming removed 6 bases from V and 7 bases from J; junction bases left unmatched: 14. The CDR3 spans 17 residues. CDR1 is SGHNT, CDR2 YENEEA, per germline. The DNA for the CDR3 is TGTGCCAGCAGTTACGATGGACTAGCGGGTCTAGATAATGAGCAGTTCTTC. It is translated as CASSYDGLAGLDNEQFF.

The chain combines TRBV5-1 with TRBJ1-1, with D hard to call. Trimming removed 1 base at V and 0 bases at J, with 13 bases between. CDR3 length: 16 residues. CDR1 is SGHRS and CDR2 is YFSETQ in the germline V gene. The CDR3 spells CASSLPSGSLNTEAFF. CDR3 in DNA: TGCGCCAGCAGCTTGCCCTCCGGGTCCTTGAACACTGAAGCTTTCTTT.

The V gene is TRBV21-1, the J gene TRBJ2-7; the tabulated D call, TRBD1, remains unverified against the DNA. TRBV21-1 is noted as a pseudogene. The CDR3 runs 17 residues. CDR3 DNA: TGTGCCAGCAGCAAAGAGAGCCACAGGACCATCTCCTACGAGCAGTACTTC. Its protein is CASSKESHRTISYEQYF.

This chain joins TRBV6-2 or TRBV6-3 and TRBJ1-1; tentatively, D is TRBD1 (6 bases). The CDR3 covers 15 residues. Germline CDR1 reads MNHEY; CDR2 reads SVGEGT. V was clipped by 4 bases and J by 0 bases, with 12 bases between them. The CDR3 loop reads CASSSGQNLNTEAFF. In DNA form, the CDR3 reads TGTGCCAGCAGTTCCGGACAGAACTTGAACACTGAAGCTTTCTTT.

This clone was picked up a small number of times. The V gene is TRBV10-3, the J gene TRBJ1-2; D is unresolved. CDR3 length: 14 residues. V was shortened by 2 bases and J by 8 bases, with 15 bases between the two germline ends. Germline CDR1 reads ENHRY; CDR2 reads SYGVKD. The chain's CDR3 is CAISEPGGVGGYTF. The DNA of the CDR3 is TGTGCCATCAGTGAGCCCGGAGGTGTGGGGGGCTACACCTTC.

CDR3 residues: CATRTGTGELFF. The CDR3 DNA is TGTGCCACCCGGACAGGGACGGGGGAGCTGTTTTTT. The J gene is TRBJ2-2, the V gene TRBV10-3, with 8 positions matching TRBD1. V lost 10 bases to trimming and J lost 8 bases; unmatched junction nucleotides: 6. Germline CDR1 is ENHRY and CDR2 is SYGVKD. The CDR3 contains 12 residues.

The V call is TRBV18, the J call TRBJ2-3; 8 bases align to TRBD2. CDR1 KGHSH and CDR2 LQKENI come from the germline V gene. The V segment lost 6 bases and the J segment 2 bases; nucleotides outside the gene matches: 7. CDR3 length: 15 amino acids. CDR3 in DNA: TGTGCCAGCTCGACTCCTAGCGGGTCCACAGATACGCAGTATTTT. It is translated as CASSTPSGSTDTQYF. The full variable domain, in which reference TRBV18 and TRBJ2-3 provide the parts outside the CDR3, is NAGVMQNPRHLVRRRGQEARLRCSPMKGHSHVYWYRQLPEEGLKFMVYLQKENIIDESGMPKERFSAEFPKEGPSILRIQQVVRGDSAAYFCASSTPSGSTDTQYFGPGTRLTVL.

The genes are TRBV18 and TRBJ1-1, with 9 bases lining up with TRBD1. The J segment lost 2 bases and the V segment lost 6 bases, leaving 4 bases of the junction unmatched. The V gene's germline CDR1 is KGHSH and CDR2 LQKENI. The CDR3 loop spans 14 amino acids. The CDR3 DNA reads as TGTGCCAGCTCCCCGGACAGGGGTAACACTGAAGCTTTCTTT. This gives the protein CASSPDRGNTEAFF.

The rearrangement joins TRBV27 to TRBJ2-1; 10 bases map to TRBD2. The CDR3 covers 15 residues. V lost 6 bases and J lost 4; bases outside the gene matches: 6. Per the germline V gene, CDR1 is MNHEY and CDR2 is SMNVEV (reference sequence). The CDR3: CASRNTSGTYNEQFF. CDR3 DNA sequence: TGTGCCAGCAGGAACACTAGCGGGACATACAATGAGCAGTTCTTC.

The genes are TRBV5-4 and TRBJ2-6; D ambiguous. Germline V gene sequence: CDR1 SGHNT, CDR2 YYREEE (reference sequence). The CDR3 is 17 residues long. V was trimmed by 0 bases and J by 0 bases, leaving 10 bases between them. The CDR3 loop is CASSLDQFNSGANVLTF. CDR3 nucleotide sequence: TGTGCCAGCAGCTTGGATCAGTTTAACTCTGGGGCCAACGTCCTGACTTTC.

The chain is built from TRBV10-3 and TRBJ2-7; possible D gene TRBD1, 6 bases. Germline V gene lookup returns CDR1 ENHRY and CDR2 SYGVKD. CDR3 size: 13 residues. V dropped 11 bases and J dropped 0 bases, with 14 bases sitting between them. The CDR3 loop reads CAVRDTVSYEQYF. For the CDR3, the DNA is TGTGCCGTCCGGGACACCGTCTCCTACGAGCAGTACTTC.

The chain joins TRBV7-6 to TRBJ2-7; 14 bases are a match to TRBD2. Germline V gene lookup returns CDR1 SGHVS and CDR2 FNYEAQ. With 4 bases clipped from V and 6 bases from J, the junction kept 8 bases outside the gene matches. The CDR3 is 16 amino acids. CDR3 sequence reads: CASSSETSGRAFEQYF. The CDR3 DNA reads as TGTGCCAGCAGCTCCGAGACTAGCGGGAGGGCCTTCGAGCAGTACTTC.

The rearrangement uses TRBV29-1 and TRBJ2-4, with 8 bases matching TRBD1. CDR1 and CDR2 (germline): SQVTM, ANQGSEA. Trimming took 6 bases from V and 1 from J; bases not matched to a gene: 8. This CDR3 region has 15 residues. The CDR3 DNA reads TGCAGCGTCGGACAGGGCGGTTCCGCCAAAAACATTCAGTACTTC. The encoded protein is CSVGQGGSAKNIQYF. The whole variable domain, filled in from reference TRBV29-1 and TRBJ2-4, reads SAVISQKPSRDICQRGTSLTIQCQVDSQVTMMFWYRQQPGQSLTLIATANQGSEATYESGFVIDKFPISRPNLTFSTLTVSNMSPEDSSIYLCSVGQGGSAKNIQYFGAGTRLSVL.